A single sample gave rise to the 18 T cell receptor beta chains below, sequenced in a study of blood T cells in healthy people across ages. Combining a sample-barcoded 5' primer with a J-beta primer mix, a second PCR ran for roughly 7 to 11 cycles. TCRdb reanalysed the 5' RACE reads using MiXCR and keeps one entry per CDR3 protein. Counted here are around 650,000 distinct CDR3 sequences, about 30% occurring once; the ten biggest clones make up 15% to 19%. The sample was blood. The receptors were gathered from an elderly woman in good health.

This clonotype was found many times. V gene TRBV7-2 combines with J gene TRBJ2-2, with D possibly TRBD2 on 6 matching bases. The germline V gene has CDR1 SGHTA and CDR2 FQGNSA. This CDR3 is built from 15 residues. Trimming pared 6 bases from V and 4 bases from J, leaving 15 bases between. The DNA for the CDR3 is TGTGCCAGCAGATCGGCAGGAGGGTTCACCGGGGAGCTGTTTTTT. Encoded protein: CASRSAGGFTGELFF.

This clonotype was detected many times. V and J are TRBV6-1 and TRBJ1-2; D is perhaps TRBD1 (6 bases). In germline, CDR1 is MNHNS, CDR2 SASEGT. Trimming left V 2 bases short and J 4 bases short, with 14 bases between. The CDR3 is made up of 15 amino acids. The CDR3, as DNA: TGTGCCAGCAGTGAACTGGGGGCGCGGGTCTATGGCTACACCTTC. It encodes CASSELGARVYGYTF.

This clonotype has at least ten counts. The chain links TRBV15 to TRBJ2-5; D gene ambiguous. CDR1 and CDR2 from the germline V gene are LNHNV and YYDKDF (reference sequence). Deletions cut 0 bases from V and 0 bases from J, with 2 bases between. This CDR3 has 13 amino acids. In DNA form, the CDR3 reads TGTGCCACCAGCAGAGACAACCAAGAGACCCAGTACTTC. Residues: CATSRDNQETQYF.

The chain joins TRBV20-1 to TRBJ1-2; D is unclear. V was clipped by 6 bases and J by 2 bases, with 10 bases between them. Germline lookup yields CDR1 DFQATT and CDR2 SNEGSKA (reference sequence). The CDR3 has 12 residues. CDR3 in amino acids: CSALEKNYGYTF. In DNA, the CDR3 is TGCAGTGCCCTAGAAAAAAACTATGGCTACACCTTC.

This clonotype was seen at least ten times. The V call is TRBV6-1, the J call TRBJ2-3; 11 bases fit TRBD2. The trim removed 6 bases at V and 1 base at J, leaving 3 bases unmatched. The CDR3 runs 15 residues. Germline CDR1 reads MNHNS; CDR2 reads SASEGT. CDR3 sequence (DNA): TGTGCCAGCAGGATGACTAGCGGGGGCACAGATACGCAGTATTTT. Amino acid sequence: CASRMTSGGTDTQYF.

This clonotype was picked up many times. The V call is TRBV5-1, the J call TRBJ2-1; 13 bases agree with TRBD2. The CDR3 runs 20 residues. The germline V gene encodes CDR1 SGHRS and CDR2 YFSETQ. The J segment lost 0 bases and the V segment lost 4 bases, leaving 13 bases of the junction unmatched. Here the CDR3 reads CASSTRPGLAGSSSYNEQFF. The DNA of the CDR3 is TGCGCCAGCAGCACACGTCCGGGACTAGCGGGATCGAGCTCCTACAATGAGCAGTTCTTC.

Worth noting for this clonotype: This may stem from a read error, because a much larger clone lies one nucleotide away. CDR3 DNA sequence: TGCAGTGCAGCGACAGGGCTAGGCTATGGCTACACCTTC. Translation: CSAATGLGYGYTF. The V and J genes are TRBV20-1 and TRBJ1-2, with TRBD1 matching 7 bases. Germline V gives CDR1 DFQATT, CDR2 SNEGSKA (reference sequence). The CDR3 is made up of 13 amino acids. V was pared by 6 bases and J by 4 bases, with 8 bases of the junction left unmatched.

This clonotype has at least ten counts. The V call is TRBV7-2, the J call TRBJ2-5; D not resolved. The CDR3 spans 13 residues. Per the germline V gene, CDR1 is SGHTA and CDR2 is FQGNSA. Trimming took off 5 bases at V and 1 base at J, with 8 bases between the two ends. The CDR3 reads CASSPTPQETQYF. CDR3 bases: TGTGCCAGCAGCCCCACGCCCCAAGAGACCCAGTACTTC.

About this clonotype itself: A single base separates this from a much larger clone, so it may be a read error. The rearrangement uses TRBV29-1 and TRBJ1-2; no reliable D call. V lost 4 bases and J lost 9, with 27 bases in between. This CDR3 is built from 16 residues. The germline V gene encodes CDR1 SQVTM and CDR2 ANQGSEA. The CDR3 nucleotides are TGCAGCGTTGTCCCTCCCAACATGAGGCCACTCGACCGCTACACCTTC. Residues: CSVVPPNMRPLDRYTF.

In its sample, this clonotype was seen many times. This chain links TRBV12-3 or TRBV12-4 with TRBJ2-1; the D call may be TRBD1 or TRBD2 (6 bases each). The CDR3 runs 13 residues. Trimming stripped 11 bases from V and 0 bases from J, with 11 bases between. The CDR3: CASRGPSYNEQFF. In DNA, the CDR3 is TGTGCCTCCCGGGGGCCCTCCTACAATGAGCAGTTCTTC.

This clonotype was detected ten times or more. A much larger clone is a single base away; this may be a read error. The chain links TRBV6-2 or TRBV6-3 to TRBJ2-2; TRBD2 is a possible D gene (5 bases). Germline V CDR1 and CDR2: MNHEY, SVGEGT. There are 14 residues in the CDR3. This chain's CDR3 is CASSSALNTGERFF. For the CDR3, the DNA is TGTGCCAGCAGTTCGGCCCTGAACACCGGGGAGCGGTTTTTT.

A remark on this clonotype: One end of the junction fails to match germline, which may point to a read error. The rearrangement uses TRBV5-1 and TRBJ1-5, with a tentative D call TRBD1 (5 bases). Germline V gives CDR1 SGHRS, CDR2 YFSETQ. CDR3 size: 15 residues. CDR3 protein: CASGLVPGTDQPQHF. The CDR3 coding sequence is TGCGCCAGCGGCTTGGTACCAGGGACGGATCAGCCCCAGCATTTT.

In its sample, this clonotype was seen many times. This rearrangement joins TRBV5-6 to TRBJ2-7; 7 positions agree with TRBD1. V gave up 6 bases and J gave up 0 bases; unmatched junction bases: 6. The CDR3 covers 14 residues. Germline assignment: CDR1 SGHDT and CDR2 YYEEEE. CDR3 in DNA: TGTGCCAGCACCCGACAGGGCCCCTCCTACGAGCAGTACTTC. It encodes CASTRQGPSYEQYF.

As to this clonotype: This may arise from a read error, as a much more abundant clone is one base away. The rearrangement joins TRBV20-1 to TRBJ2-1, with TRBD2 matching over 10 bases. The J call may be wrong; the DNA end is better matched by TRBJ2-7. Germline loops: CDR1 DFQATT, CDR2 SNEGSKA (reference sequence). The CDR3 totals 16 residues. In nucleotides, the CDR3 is TGCAGTGCTAGGGAACTAGCGGGGTTCAGCTACAATGAGCAGTACTTC. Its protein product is CSARELAGFSYNEQYF.

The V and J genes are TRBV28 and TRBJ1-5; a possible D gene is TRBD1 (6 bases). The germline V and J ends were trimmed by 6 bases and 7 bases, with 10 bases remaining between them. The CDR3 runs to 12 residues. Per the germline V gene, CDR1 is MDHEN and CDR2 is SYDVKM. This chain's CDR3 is CASSFGQQPQHF. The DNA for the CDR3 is TGTGCCAGCAGCTTTGGACAGCAGCCCCAGCATTTT.

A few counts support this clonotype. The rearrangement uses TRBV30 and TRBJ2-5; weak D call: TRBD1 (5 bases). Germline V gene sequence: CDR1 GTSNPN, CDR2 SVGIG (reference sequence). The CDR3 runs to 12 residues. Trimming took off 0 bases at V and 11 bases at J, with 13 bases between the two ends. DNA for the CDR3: TGTGCCTGGAGTGTACCCCCGAAGGGGCAGTACTTC. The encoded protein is CAWSVPPKGQYF.

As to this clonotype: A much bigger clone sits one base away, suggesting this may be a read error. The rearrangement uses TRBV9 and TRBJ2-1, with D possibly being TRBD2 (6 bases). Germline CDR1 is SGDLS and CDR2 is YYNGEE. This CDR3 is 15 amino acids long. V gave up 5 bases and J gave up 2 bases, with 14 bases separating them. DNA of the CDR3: TGTGCCAGCAGTGAACGAGCGGGTACCTACAATGAGCAGTTCTTC. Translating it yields CASSERAGTYNEQFF.

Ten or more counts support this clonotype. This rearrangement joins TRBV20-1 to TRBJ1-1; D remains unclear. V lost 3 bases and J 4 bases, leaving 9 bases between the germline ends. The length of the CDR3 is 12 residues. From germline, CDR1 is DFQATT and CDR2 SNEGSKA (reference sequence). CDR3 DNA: TGCAGTGCTAGGTTTTCGTTCACTGAAGCTTTCTTT. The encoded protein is CSARFSFTEAFF.